The following is a T cell receptor beta chain sequence with its context. These data are taken from a study of blood T cell repertoires in COVID-19. Study-wide background: Some COVID-19 samples were acute and others convalescent; all came from the United States, Italy and Spain. In each case, the material was cDNA or gDNA derived from T cells, B-cell-depleted T cells, or PBMCs.

The authors' processing: Using reference gene primer amplification, nucleated cell counts were estimated. Profiling relied on immunoSEQ multiplex PCR, and the TCRdb table lists in-frame clones only, not all of them. V, J and clone size were drawn from that table, and D and trimming were deduced from the DNA. This table holds roughly 670,000 clones, approximately 90% found once. Looked up from germline, CDR1 is SGDLS and CDR2 is YYNGEE. The CDR3 is 17 amino acids. The J segment lost 4 bases and the V segment lost 4 bases, leaving 16 bases of the junction unmatched. The clonotype originates from a woman between 18 and 30 years old with acute or convalescent COVID-19. Sequenced material: peripheral blood. The chain uses TRBV9 and TRBJ1-2; 7 nucleotides match TRBD1. The chain's CDR3 is CASSLVESPGTAYGYTF. The CDR3 coding sequence is TGTGCCAGCAGCCTCGTAGAGTCCCCGGGGACAGCCTATGGCTACACCTTC.